The rows below give T cell receptor beta chains drawn from one sample of a study of patients and donors after allogeneic stem cell transplantation. TCRdb reprocessed the RT-PCR reads via MiXCR and lists one record per CDR3 protein. The sample has about 960,000 distinct CDR3 sequences; around 17% are singletons. What was sequenced was blood, either unsorted or a sorted T cell fraction (not recorded which). The receptors here all came from a human donor who was either an allogeneic HSCT recipient or a stem cell or donor lymphocyte infusion donor (not recorded which). It is not recorded whose cells these are; they may come from a transplant donor. Each CDR3 is given with its conserved first and last residue. The order of the fields is V gene, clone size, J gene, D gene, CDR3 DNA, CDR3 protein. D genes are given only for firm matches. A row's size may be missing; if present it is once, few, many or a size class.

v_call: TRBV7-8; clone_size: few; j_call: TRBJ2-5; d_call: TRBD1; cdr3_nt: TGTGCCAGCAGGTACAGGGGGGAAGAGACCCAGTACTTC; cdr3_aa: CASRYRGEETQYF
v_call: TRBV3-1; clone_size: -; j_call: TRBJ2-7; d_call: -; cdr3_nt: TGTGCCAGCAGCCAAGTCCCTGACTCCAACTACGAGCAGTACTTC; cdr3_aa: CASSQVPDSNYEQYF
v_call: TRBV24-1; clone_size: -; j_call: TRBJ1-5; d_call: -; cdr3_nt: TGTGCCACGTGGGGACAATATAGCAATCAGCCCCAGCATTTT; cdr3_aa: CATWGQYSNQPQHF
v_call: TRBV12-5; clone_size: -; j_call: TRBJ2-3; d_call: -; cdr3_nt: TGTGCTAGTGGCGTGGGACGGCCCACAGATACGCAGTATTTT; cdr3_aa: CASGVGRPTDTQYF
v_call: TRBV24-1; clone_size: few; j_call: TRBJ2-1; d_call: TRBD2; cdr3_nt: TGTGCCACCAGTGATTCACTGCGGGGGGCCCCTTACAATGAGCAGTTCTTC; cdr3_aa: CATSDSLRGAPYNEQFF
v_call: TRBV6-1; clone_size: -; j_call: TRBJ1-1; d_call: -; cdr3_nt: TGTGCCAGCAGACAGGGATTCATGAACACTGAAGCTTTCTTT; cdr3_aa: CASRQGFMNTEAFF
v_call: TRBV2; clone_size: once; j_call: TRBJ1-3; d_call: TRBD1; cdr3_nt: TGTGCCAGCAGTGCCCCAGGGGGCTCTGGAAACACCATATATTTT; cdr3_aa: CASSAPGGSGNTIYF
v_call: TRBV4-3; clone_size: many; j_call: TRBJ2-3; d_call: -; cdr3_nt: TGCGCCAGCAGCCGTGCTAGCACAGATACGCAGTATTTT; cdr3_aa: CASSRASTDTQYF
v_call: TRBV7-9; clone_size: many; j_call: TRBJ1-5; d_call: -; cdr3_nt: TGTGCCAGCAGCTTAGAACAGGGCCACCAGCCCCAGCATTTT; cdr3_aa: CASSLEQGHQPQHF
v_call: TRBV4-1; clone_size: few; j_call: TRBJ1-3; d_call: TRBD1; cdr3_nt: TGCGCCAGCAGGCCGATCGGGACAGGGGAAAACACCATATATTTT; cdr3_aa: CASRPIGTGENTIYF
v_call: TRBV20-1; clone_size: few; j_call: TRBJ2-5; d_call: -; cdr3_nt: TGCAGTGCTAGAGCAATATACCGAGGGGGAGAGACCCAGTACTTC; cdr3_aa: CSARAIYRGGETQYF
v_call: TRBV7-2; clone_size: few; j_call: TRBJ2-1; d_call: -; cdr3_nt: TGTGCCAGCAGCCCGATCGGCGGGTGGGAGCAGTTCTTC; cdr3_aa: CASSPIGGWEQFF
v_call: TRBV2; clone_size: -; j_call: TRBJ1-4; d_call: TRBD1; cdr3_nt: TGTGCCAGCAGGGTCCTACAGGGGGCCAATGAAAAACTGTTTTTT; cdr3_aa: CASRVLQGANEKLFF
v_call: TRBV4-2; clone_size: many; j_call: TRBJ2-2; d_call: -; cdr3_nt: TGTGCCAGCAGCCAAGATAGATCCACCGGGGAGCTGTTTTTT; cdr3_aa: CASSQDRSTGELFF
v_call: TRBV4-1; clone_size: -; j_call: TRBJ1-5; d_call: -; cdr3_nt: TGCGCCAAGCCGGGGGACAATCAGCCCCAGCATTTT; cdr3_aa: CAKPGDNQPQHF
v_call: TRBV5-6; clone_size: -; j_call: TRBJ2-7; d_call: -; cdr3_nt: TGTGCCAGCAGCTTCATGGGACCCCCTTCCTACGAGCAGTACTTC; cdr3_aa: CASSFMGPPSYEQYF
v_call: TRBV7-9; clone_size: -; j_call: TRBJ1-2; d_call: TRBD1; cdr3_nt: TGTGCCAGCAGCTTAGTGGGCGCGACAGGGGGTCGTGGCTACACCTTC; cdr3_aa: CASSLVGATGGRGYTF
v_call: TRBV9; clone_size: -; j_call: TRBJ2-1; d_call: -; cdr3_nt: TGTGCCAGCAGCGGATACAGGGTCAATGAGCAGTTCTTC; cdr3_aa: CASSGYRVNEQFF
v_call: TRBV15; clone_size: few; j_call: TRBJ1-2; d_call: -; cdr3_nt: TGTGCCACCAGACCAGTTGGGTCGAATAACTATGGCTACACCTTC; cdr3_aa: CATRPVGSNNYGYTF
v_call: TRBV4-1; clone_size: many; j_call: TRBJ1-1; d_call: -; cdr3_nt: TGCGCCAGCAGCCAAGAGTCCGGTAGGGACACTGAAGCTTTCTTT; cdr3_aa: CASSQESGRDTEAFF
v_call: TRBV5-1; clone_size: many; j_call: TRBJ1-5; d_call: -; cdr3_nt: TGTGCCAGCAGCTTGGTGGGGAATCAGCCCCAGCATTTT; cdr3_aa: CASSLVGNQPQHF
v_call: TRBV27; clone_size: -; j_call: TRBJ2-7; d_call: -; cdr3_nt: TGTGCCAGCAGTTCCTCTTTCGGGACACGGGAGCAGTACTTC; cdr3_aa: CASSSSFGTREQYF
v_call: TRBV19; clone_size: -; j_call: TRBJ2-7; d_call: -; cdr3_nt: TGTGCCAGCTATGGGGGCCACGAGCAGTACTTC; cdr3_aa: CASYGGHEQYF
v_call: TRBV28; clone_size: -; j_call: TRBJ1-1; d_call: -; cdr3_nt: TGTGCCAGCACCCGGCCTGGACGGAACACTGAAGCTTTCTTT; cdr3_aa: CASTRPGRNTEAFF
v_call: TRBV4-3; clone_size: -; j_call: TRBJ2-2; d_call: -; cdr3_nt: TGCGCCAGCAGCCAGGGTCGCCTCACCGGGGAGCTGTTTTTT; cdr3_aa: CASSQGRLTGELFF
v_call: TRBV10-3; clone_size: few; j_call: TRBJ2-7; d_call: TRBD1; cdr3_nt: TGTGCCATCACCCCCGGACAGGGCCACGAGCAGTACTTC; cdr3_aa: CAITPGQGHEQYF
v_call: TRBV6-1; clone_size: -; j_call: TRBJ1-2; d_call: -; cdr3_nt: TGTGCCAGCAGCCGGGGACACCTTAACTATGGCTACACCTTC; cdr3_aa: CASSRGHLNYGYTF
v_call: TRBV10-3; clone_size: few; j_call: TRBJ2-1; d_call: TRBD2; cdr3_nt: TGTGCCATCAGTGAGCGGGGACTAGCGGGGGGTTACAATGAGCAGTTCTTC; cdr3_aa: CAISERGLAGGYNEQFF
v_call: TRBV7-8; clone_size: few; j_call: TRBJ1-1; d_call: -; cdr3_nt: TGTGCCAGCAGCTTAGACGGTCTGATGAACACTGAAGCTTTCTTT; cdr3_aa: CASSLDGLMNTEAFF
v_call: TRBV20-1; clone_size: -; j_call: TRBJ2-3; d_call: -; cdr3_nt: TGCAGTGCTAGTGACGTGGCTGCTGGGGGCACAGATACGCAGTATTTT; cdr3_aa: CSASDVAAGGTDTQYF
v_call: TRBV12-5; clone_size: few; j_call: TRBJ2-1; d_call: -; cdr3_nt: TGTGCTAGTGGTTTGTGGTGGGCTAGCAATGAGCAGTTCTTC; cdr3_aa: CASGLWWASNEQFF
v_call: TRBV20-1; clone_size: -; j_call: TRBJ2-5; d_call: TRBD2; cdr3_nt: TGCAGTGCTTCCGGGACTAGCGGCTTCAAAGAGACCCAGTACTTC; cdr3_aa: CSASGTSGFKETQYF
v_call: TRBV7-2; clone_size: few; j_call: TRBJ2-7; d_call: -; cdr3_nt: TGTGCCAGCAGCTTAGGCGTCAGGGCGGAACACGAGCAGTACTTC; cdr3_aa: CASSLGVRAEHEQYF
v_call: TRBV12-3/TRBV12-4; clone_size: few; j_call: TRBJ2-1; d_call: TRBD1; cdr3_nt: TGTGCCAGCGGGACAGGGAACAATGAGCAGTTCTTC; cdr3_aa: CASGTGNNEQFF
v_call: TRBV10-3; clone_size: few; j_call: TRBJ2-2; d_call: TRBD2; cdr3_nt: TGTGCCGTAAGAGCGGGGGACGCGAACACCGGGGAGCTGTTTTTT; cdr3_aa: CAVRAGDANTGELFF
v_call: TRBV7-3; clone_size: few; j_call: TRBJ2-7; d_call: -; cdr3_nt: TGTGCCAGCAGCTCCCTCGGGGGAAACGAGCAGTACTTC; cdr3_aa: CASSSLGGNEQYF
v_call: TRBV7-2; clone_size: few; j_call: TRBJ1-1; d_call: -; cdr3_nt: TGTGCCAGCAGCTTACGCTCCAGACCCACTGAAGCTTTCTTT; cdr3_aa: CASSLRSRPTEAFF
v_call: TRBV29-1; clone_size: few; j_call: TRBJ2-3; d_call: -; cdr3_nt: TGCAGCGTTGTGTTGGACACCTCCACAGATACGCAGTATTTT; cdr3_aa: CSVVLDTSTDTQYF
v_call: TRBV9; clone_size: many; j_call: TRBJ1-2; d_call: -; cdr3_nt: TGTGCCAGCAGCGTAGAGGGCTACTATGGCTACACCTTC; cdr3_aa: CASSVEGYYGYTF
v_call: TRBV2; clone_size: -; j_call: TRBJ2-1; d_call: -; cdr3_nt: TGTGCCAGCATTCATATGGGGGGCTACAATGAGCAGTTCTTC; cdr3_aa: CASIHMGGYNEQFF
v_call: TRBV11-3; clone_size: few; j_call: TRBJ2-7; d_call: TRBD1; cdr3_nt: TGTGCCAGCAGCTTAGCGGGACAGATAGTAAGCTACGAGCAGTACTTC; cdr3_aa: CASSLAGQIVSYEQYF
v_call: TRBV20-1; clone_size: -; j_call: TRBJ1-2; d_call: -; cdr3_nt: TGCAGTGCTACGGGCCGGCACTATGGCTACACCTTC; cdr3_aa: CSATGRHYGYTF